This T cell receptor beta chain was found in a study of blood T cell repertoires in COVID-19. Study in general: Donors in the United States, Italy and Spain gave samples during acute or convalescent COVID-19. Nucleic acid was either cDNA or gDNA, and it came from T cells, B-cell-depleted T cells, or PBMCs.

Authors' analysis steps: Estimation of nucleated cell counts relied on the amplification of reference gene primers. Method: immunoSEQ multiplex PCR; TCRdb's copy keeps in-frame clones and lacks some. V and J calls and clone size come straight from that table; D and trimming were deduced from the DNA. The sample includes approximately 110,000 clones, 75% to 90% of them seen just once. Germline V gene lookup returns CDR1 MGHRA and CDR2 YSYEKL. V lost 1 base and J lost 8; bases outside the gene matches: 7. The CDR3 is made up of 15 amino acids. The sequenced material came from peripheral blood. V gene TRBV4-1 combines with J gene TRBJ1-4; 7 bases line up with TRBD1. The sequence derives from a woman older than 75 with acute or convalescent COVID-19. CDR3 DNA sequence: TGCGCCAGCAGCCAAGGTGACAGGGACGGAGAAAAACTGTTTTTT. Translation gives CASSQGDRDGEKLFF.